The entry that follows covers one T cell receptor (beta chain) sequence. What it recognizes is unknown. V dropped 5 bases and J dropped 5 bases, with 15 bases sitting between them. CDR1 is SGHVS and CDR2 is FNYEAQ in the germline V gene. This CDR3 has 14 residues. The data were taken from a study of cytomegalovirus exposure and HLA in healthy donors. Study findings and constraints: Listed as cytomegalovirus-associated were around 160 TCR beta chains.

60 Vbeta and 13 Jbeta primers were used in PCR. The protocol was immunoSEQ multiplex PCR, while the TCRdb copy is restricted to in-frame clones and leaves out a portion. The profile shows under 150,000 clones, under 80% of them singletons. J is TRBJ2-5 and V is TRBV7-6; perhaps TRBD1 as D (6 bases). The receptor was isolated from a woman aged 45-60 years in good health and CMV-seropositive. Sequenced: PBMCs. The chain's CDR3 is CASSDTGRVETQYF. The CDR3 DNA reads TGTGCCAGCAGCGATACAGGGCGGGTGGAGACCCAGTACTTC.